Presented here are 8 T cell receptor beta chains from one specimen sequenced in a study of PD-1 blockade in classical Hodgkin lymphoma. Specified time point: cycle 4 day 1 (C4D1), after six to seven weeks of nivolumab. Relapse was seen in all patients after autologous stem cell transplantation, and brentuximab vedotin exposure was variable. Assay: immunoSEQ multiplex PCR; the TCRdb copy retains only in-frame clones and omits some. The sample includes about 90,000 clones, 90% of them seen just once. Sequencing was performed on peripheral blood mononuclear cells (PBMCs), taken before the fourth cycle of nivolumab. The receptors derive from a human donor with classical Hodgkin lymphoma.

The rearrangement uses TRBV7-9 and TRBJ2-3, with 8 bases lining up with TRBD1. Per the germline V gene, CDR1 is SEHNR and CDR2 is FQNEAQ (reference sequence). V shed 4 bases and J 2 bases; nucleotides not matched to a gene: 5. The CDR3 contains 15 residues. DNA for the CDR3: TGTGCCAGCAGCTCGGACAGGGCATTCACAGATACGCAGTATTTT. Protein: CASSSDRAFTDTQYF.

This clone was seen a few times. Other DNA sequences of this sample code for an identical CDR3. V gene TRBV18 combines with J gene TRBJ1-6; no firm D call. Trimming pared 0 bases from V and 9 bases from J, leaving 3 bases between. The CDR3 extends over 12 amino acids. Germline V gives CDR1 KGHSH, CDR2 LQKENI. The CDR3 DNA is TGTGCCAGCTCACCACCAGGTTCACCCCTCCACTTT. It codes for CASSPPGSPLHF.

The chain couples TRBV7-2 to TRBJ2-3, with 11 positions matching TRBD2. V shed 2 bases and J 6 bases; nucleotides not matched to a gene: 13. In germline, CDR1 is SGHTA, CDR2 FQGNSA. The CDR3 consists of 18 residues. For the CDR3, the DNA is TGTGCCAGCAGCTTAATCGTCGGTCTAGCGGGGGGATCGGATACGCAGTATTTT. Translated, it gives CASSLIVGLAGGSDTQYF.

V is TRBV25-1 and J is TRBJ2-6; D tentatively fits TRBD1 or TRBD2 (5 bases each). Germline-derived CDR1 and CDR2 are MGHDK and SYGVNS. This CDR3 spans 18 amino acids. V was shortened by 5 bases and J by 2 bases, with 19 bases between the two germline ends. Here the CDR3 reads CASSPRDGAYAGANVLTF. The CDR3 DNA follows: TGTGCCAGCAGTCCCCGGGACGGGGCGTATGCTGGGGCCAACGTCCTGACTTTC.

V gene TRBV7-3 combines with J gene TRBJ2-1; 8 bases fit TRBD1. Trimming at V came to 6 bases and at J to 4 bases, leaving 8 bases not matched to a gene. Germline loops: CDR1 SGHTA, CDR2 FQGTGA. The CDR3 length is 15 residues. CDR3 sequence reads: CASSFDRGIYNEQFF. DNA for the CDR3: TGTGCCAGCAGTTTCGACAGGGGTATTTACAATGAGCAGTTCTTC.

CDR3 nucleotides: TGTGCCAGCAGCTCGGCAGGATGGGGGCCCCCAAGCACAGATACGCAGTATTTT. It specifies CASSSAGWGPPSTDTQYF. The chain uses TRBV7-2 and TRBJ2-3; maybe TRBD1 (6 bases). In germline, CDR1 is SGHTA, CDR2 FQGNSA. There are 18 residues in the CDR3. V lost 4 bases, J lost 0 bases, and 20 bases lay in between.

V is TRBV7-2 and J is TRBJ1-1, with D unresolved. Germline loops: CDR1 SGHTA, CDR2 FQGNSA. Trimming stripped 5 bases from V and 2 bases from J, with 12 bases between. The CDR3 spans 14 residues. CDR3 loop: CASSDRSGNTEAFF. The CDR3 coding sequence is TGTGCCAGCAGCGACCGCTCAGGAAACACTGAAGCTTTCTTT.

This chain joins TRBV6-5 and TRBJ2-7, with 7 bases lining up with TRBD1. Germline V lookup: CDR1 MNHEY, CDR2 SVGAGI. V shed 7 bases and J 11 bases; nucleotides not matched to a gene: 5. The CDR3 is made up of 10 amino acids. The CDR3 region is CASKSQGEYF. CDR3 coding DNA: TGTGCCAGCAAATCGCAGGGGGAGTACTTC.